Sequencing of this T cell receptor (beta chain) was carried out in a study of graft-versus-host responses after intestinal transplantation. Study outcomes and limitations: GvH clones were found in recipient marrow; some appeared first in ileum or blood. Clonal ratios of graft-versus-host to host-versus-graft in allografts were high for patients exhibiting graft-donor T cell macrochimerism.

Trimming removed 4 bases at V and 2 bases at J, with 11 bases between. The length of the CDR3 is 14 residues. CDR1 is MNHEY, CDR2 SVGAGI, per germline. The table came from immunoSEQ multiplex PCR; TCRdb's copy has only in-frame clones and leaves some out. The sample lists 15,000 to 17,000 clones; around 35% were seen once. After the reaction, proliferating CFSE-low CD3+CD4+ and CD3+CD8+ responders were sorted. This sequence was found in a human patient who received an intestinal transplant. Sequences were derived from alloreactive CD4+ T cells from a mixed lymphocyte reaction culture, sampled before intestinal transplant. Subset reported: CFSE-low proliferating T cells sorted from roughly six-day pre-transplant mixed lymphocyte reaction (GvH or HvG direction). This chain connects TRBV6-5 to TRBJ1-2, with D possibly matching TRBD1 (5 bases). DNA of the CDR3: TGTGCCAGCAGTTCCTTCAGGGACAACTATGGCTACACCTTC. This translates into CASSSFRDNYGYTF.